This entry is about one TCR beta chain. Its specificity is unknown. In germline, CDR1 is ENHRY, CDR2 SYGVKD. Trimming left V 3 bases short and J 3 bases short, with 5 bases between. The CDR3 extends over 12 amino acids. Preparation of the TCRbeta library involved a method that used unique molecular identifiers. TCRdb re-analysed the PCR reads in MiXCR, keeping a single row per CDR3 protein. The table has about 980,000 distinct CDR3 sequences, 25% to 35% seen once. The data are from a study of T-cell reconstitution after alpha-beta-depleted transplantation in children. Regarding the study as a whole: Diversity of TCRbeta at day 60 was high in some patients, arising from surviving recipient T cells and thymic progenitors. Newly produced T cells mostly accounted for T-cell counts and diversity one year post-transplant. Approximately two months post-transplant, alpha-beta T cells reportedly originated from several hundred expanded graft clones.

The sample was PBMCs, mostly from graft donor cells, taken 360 days after TCRalphabeta/CD19-depleted stem cell transplant. The chain carries TRBV10-3 and TRBJ2-5; D gene ambiguous. This receptor was obtained from a boy in the first two years of life who had a stem cell transplant for SCID, so the T cells may come from the graft donor. The CDR3 DNA sequence: TGTGCCATCAGTGAACCAAAAGAGACCCAGTACTTC. Protein product: CAISEPKETQYF.